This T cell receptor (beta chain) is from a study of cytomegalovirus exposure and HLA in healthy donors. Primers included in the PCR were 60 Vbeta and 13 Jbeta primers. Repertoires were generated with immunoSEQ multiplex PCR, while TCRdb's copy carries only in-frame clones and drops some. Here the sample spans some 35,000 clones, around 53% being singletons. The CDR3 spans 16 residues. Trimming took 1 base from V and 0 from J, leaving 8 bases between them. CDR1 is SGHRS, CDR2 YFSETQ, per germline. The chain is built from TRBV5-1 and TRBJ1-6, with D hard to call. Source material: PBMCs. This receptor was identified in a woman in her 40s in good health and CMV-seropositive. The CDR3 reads CASSLFTSSYNSPLHF. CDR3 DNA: TGCGCCAGCAGCTTGTTCACGAGCTCCTATAATTCACCCCTCCACTTT.